This is a list of T cell receptor beta chains from one sample in a study of blood T cells in healthy people across ages. TCRdb re-called the 5' RACE reads through MiXCR, storing one row per CDR3 protein. The sample lists some 550,000 distinct CDR3 sequences, roughly 48% occurring once. The sequenced material came from blood. The receptors here all came from an elderly man in good health. Both conserved end residues are part of each CDR3. The D gene is left open where the match is weak. Clone size is given for some rows only: seen once, a few or many times, or a class if the clone is expanded.

cdr3_aa | cdr3_nt | v_call | d_call | j_call | clone_size
CASNQRGWNTEAFF | TGTGCCAGCAACCAGAGGGGGTGGAACACTGAAGCTTTCTTT | TRBV12-3/TRBV12-4 | - | TRBJ1-1 | -
CSARDGDRFGGYF | TGCAGTGCTAGAGATGGGGACAGGTTTGGGGGGTACTTC | TRBV20-1 | TRBD1 | TRBJ2-5 | -
CASSLGLYSYNEQFF | TGTGCCAGCAGCTTAGGTCTGTACTCCTACAATGAGCAGTTCTTC | TRBV7-9 | - | TRBJ2-1 | -
CASSQDALTYNEQFF | TGCGCCAGCAGCCAAGACGCACTCACCTACAATGAGCAGTTCTTC | TRBV4-3 | - | TRBJ2-1 | -
CATSDPRGGTYNEQFF | TGTGCCACCAGTGACCCCAGGGGGGGAACCTACAATGAGCAGTTCTTC | TRBV24-1 | - | TRBJ2-1 | -
CSARGDGLAGGKGDTQYF | TGCAGTGCTAGAGGGGATGGATTAGCGGGAGGAAAGGGAGATACGCAGTATTTT | TRBV20-1 | TRBD2 | TRBJ2-3 | few
CSASPPQVTDTQYF | TGCAGTGCTAGTCCTCCACAGGTCACGGATACGCAGTATTTT | TRBV20-1 | - | TRBJ2-3 | -
CASKSLAGTDTQYF | TGTGCCAGCAAGTCACTAGCGGGCACAGATACGCAGTATTTT | TRBV28 | TRBD2 | TRBJ2-3 | -
CASMRSREGYNEQFF | TGTGCCAGCATGAGGTCGCGGGAGGGCTACAATGAGCAGTTCTTC | TRBV7-9 | TRBD2 | TRBJ2-1 | -
CSATRGAVSYNEQFF | TGCAGTGCTACTCGGGGGGCGGTTTCCTACAATGAGCAGTTCTTC | TRBV20-1 | - | TRBJ2-1 | -
CSVDEETQYF | TGCAGCGTTGACGAAGAGACCCAGTACTTC | TRBV29-1 | - | TRBJ2-5 | few
CASSYSGIAESTDTQYF | TGTGCCAGCAGTTACTCGGGGATAGCGGAGAGCACAGATACGCAGTATTTT | TRBV6-2/TRBV6-3 | - | TRBJ2-3 | -
CASSQAGLAGVGSYNEQFF | TGTGCCAGCAGCCAAGCCGGCCTAGCGGGAGTTGGCTCCTACAATGAGCAGTTCTTC | TRBV14 | TRBD2 | TRBJ2-1 | few
CSAPTGTGAYEQYF | TGCAGTGCCCCTACCGGGACAGGGGCCTACGAGCAGTACTTC | TRBV20-1 | TRBD1 | TRBJ2-7 | -
CASSPGTSGSGTDTQYF | TGTGCCAGCAGCCCCGGGACTAGCGGGAGTGGCACAGATACGCAGTATTTT | TRBV7-2 | TRBD2 | TRBJ2-3 | -
CASSEALPGDNEQFF | TGTGCCAGCAGTGAAGCGCTTCCGGGGGACAATGAGCAGTTCTTC | TRBV2 | - | TRBJ2-1 | -
CASSENGWQGPYEQYF | TGTGCCAGCAGTGAAAACGGTTGGCAGGGACCCTACGAGCAGTACTTC | TRBV6-1 | - | TRBJ2-7 | -
CASQAGHLRTEAFF | TGTGCCAGCCAGGCGGGACACCTGAGGACTGAAGCTTTCTTT | TRBV7-2 | - | TRBJ1-1 | -